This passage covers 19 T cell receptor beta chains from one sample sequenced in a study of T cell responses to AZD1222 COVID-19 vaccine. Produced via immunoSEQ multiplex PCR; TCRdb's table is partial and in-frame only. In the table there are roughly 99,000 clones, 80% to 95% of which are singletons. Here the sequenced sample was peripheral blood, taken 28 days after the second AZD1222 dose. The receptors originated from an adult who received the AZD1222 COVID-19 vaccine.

The chain's CDR3 is CASGLFPGQGTWTSRNTGELFF. As DNA, the CDR3 is TGTGCTAGTGGTTTGTTTCCGGGACAGGGGACCTGGACTAGCAGGAACACCGGGGAGCTGTTTTTT. V gene TRBV12-5 combines with J gene TRBJ2-2, with 10 bases matching TRBD1. Germline CDR1 LGHNT, CDR2 FRNRAP. Trimming at V came to 2 bases and at J to 1 base, leaving 19 bases not matched to a gene. The CDR3 has 22 amino acids.

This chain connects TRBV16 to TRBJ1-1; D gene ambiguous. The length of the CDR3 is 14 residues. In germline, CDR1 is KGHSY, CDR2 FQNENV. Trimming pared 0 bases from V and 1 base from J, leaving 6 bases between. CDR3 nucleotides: TGTGCCAGCAGCCAATCCGGCAGGAACACTGAAGCTTTCTTT. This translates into CASSQSGRNTEAFF.

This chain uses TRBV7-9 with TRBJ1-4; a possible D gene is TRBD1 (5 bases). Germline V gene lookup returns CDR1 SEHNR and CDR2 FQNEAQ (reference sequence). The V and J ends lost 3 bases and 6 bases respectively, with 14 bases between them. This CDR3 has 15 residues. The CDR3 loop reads CASSLTETLDEKLFF. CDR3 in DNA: TGTGCCAGCAGCTTGACAGAAACTTTGGATGAAAAACTGTTTTTT. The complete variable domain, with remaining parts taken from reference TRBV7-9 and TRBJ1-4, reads DTGVSQNPRHKITKRGQNVTFRCDPISEHNRLYWYRQTLGQGPEFLTYFQNEAQLEKSRLLSDRFSAERPKGSFSTLEIQRTEQGDSAMYLCASSLTETLDEKLFFGSGTQLSVL.

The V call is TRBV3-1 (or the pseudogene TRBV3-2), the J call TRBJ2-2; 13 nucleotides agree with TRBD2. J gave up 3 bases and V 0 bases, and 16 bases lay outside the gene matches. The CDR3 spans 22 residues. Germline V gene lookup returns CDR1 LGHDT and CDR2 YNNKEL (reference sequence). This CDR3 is CASSQEPRATSGRAWDTGELFF. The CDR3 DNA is TGTGCCAGCAGCCAAGAACCCAGGGCCACTAGCGGGAGGGCCTGGGACACCGGGGAGCTGTTTTTT.

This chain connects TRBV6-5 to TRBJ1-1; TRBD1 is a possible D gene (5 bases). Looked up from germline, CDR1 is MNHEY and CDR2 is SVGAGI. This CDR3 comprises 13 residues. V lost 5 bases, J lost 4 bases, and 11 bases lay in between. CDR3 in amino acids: CASSRPQGTEAFF. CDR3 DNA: TGTGCCAGCAGTCGGCCCCAGGGCACTGAAGCTTTCTTT.

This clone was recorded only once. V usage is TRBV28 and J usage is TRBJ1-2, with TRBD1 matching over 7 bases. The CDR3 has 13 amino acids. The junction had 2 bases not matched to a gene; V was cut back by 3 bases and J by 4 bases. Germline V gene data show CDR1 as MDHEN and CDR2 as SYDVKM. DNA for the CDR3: TGTGCCAGCAGTTTGGGACAGATCTATGGCTACACCTTC. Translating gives CASSLGQIYGYTF.

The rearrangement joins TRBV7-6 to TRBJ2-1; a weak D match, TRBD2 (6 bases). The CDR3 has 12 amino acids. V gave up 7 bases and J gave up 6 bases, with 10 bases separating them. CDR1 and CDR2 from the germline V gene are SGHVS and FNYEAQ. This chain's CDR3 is CASTQGGNEQFF. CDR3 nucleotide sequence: TGTGCCAGCACCCAGGGAGGCAATGAGCAGTTCTTC.

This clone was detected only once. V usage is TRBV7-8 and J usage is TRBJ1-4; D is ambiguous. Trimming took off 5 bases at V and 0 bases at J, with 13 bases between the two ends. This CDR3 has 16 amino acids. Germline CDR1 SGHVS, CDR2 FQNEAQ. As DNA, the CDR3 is TGTGCCAGCAGCGCGCAGGTGATTCCAACTAATGAAAAACTGTTTTTT. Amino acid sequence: CASSAQVIPTNEKLFF.

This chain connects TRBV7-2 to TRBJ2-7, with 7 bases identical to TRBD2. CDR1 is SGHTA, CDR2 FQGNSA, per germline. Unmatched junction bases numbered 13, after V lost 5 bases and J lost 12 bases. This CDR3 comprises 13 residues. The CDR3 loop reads CASSGRDYPRWYF. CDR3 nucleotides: TGTGCCAGCAGCGGAAGGGACTACCCCCGGTGGTACTTC.

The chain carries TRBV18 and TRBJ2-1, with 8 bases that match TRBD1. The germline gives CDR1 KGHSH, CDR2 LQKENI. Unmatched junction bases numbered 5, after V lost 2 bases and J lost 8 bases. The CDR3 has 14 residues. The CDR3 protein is CASSPLQGEDEQFF. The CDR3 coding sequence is TGTGCCAGCTCACCATTACAGGGGGAGGATGAGCAGTTCTTC.

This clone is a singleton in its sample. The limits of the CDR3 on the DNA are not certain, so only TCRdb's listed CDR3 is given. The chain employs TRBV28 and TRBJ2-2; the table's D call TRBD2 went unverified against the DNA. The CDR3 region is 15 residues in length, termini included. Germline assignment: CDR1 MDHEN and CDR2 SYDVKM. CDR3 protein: CASSSSPPGTGELFF.

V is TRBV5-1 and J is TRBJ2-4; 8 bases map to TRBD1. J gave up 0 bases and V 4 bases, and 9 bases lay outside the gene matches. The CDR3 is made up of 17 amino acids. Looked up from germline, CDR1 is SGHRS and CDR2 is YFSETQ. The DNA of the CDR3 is TGCGCCAGCAGCCCCACAGGGGGTGGTATAGCCAAAAACATTCAGTACTTC. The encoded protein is CASSPTGGGIAKNIQYF.

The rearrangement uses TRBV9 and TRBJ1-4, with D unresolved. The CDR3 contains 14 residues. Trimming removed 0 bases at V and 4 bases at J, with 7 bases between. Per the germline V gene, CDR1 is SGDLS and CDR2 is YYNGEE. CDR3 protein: CASSVGGNNEKLFF. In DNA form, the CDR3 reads TGTGCCAGCAGCGTAGGGGGAAATAATGAAAAACTGTTTTTT.

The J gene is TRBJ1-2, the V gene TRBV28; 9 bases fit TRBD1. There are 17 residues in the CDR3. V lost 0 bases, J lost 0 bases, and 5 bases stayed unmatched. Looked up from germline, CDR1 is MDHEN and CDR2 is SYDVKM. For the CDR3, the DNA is TGTGCCAGCAGTTTATGGACAGGGGGGACAACTAACTATGGCTACACCTTC. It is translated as CASSLWTGGTTNYGYTF.

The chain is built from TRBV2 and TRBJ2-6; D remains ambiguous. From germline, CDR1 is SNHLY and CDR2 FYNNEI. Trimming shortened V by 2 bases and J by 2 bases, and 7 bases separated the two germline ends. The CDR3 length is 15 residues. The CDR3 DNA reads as TGTGCCAGCAGTGAATGGGGAACTGGGGCCAACGTCCTGACTTTC. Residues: CASSEWGTGANVLTF.

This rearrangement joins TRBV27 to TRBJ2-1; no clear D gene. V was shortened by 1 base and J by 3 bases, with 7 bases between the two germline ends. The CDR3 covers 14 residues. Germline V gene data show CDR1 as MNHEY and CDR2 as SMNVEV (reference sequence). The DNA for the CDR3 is TGTGCCAGCAGTTTATACGGGCGCTACAATGAGCAGTTCTTC. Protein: CASSLYGRYNEQFF.

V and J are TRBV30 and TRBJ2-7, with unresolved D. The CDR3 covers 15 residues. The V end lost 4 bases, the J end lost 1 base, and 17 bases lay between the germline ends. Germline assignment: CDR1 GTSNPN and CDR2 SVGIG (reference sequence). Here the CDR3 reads CAWTPLLGPSYEQYF. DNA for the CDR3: TGTGCCTGGACGCCCCTCCTCGGTCCATCCTACGAGCAGTACTTC.

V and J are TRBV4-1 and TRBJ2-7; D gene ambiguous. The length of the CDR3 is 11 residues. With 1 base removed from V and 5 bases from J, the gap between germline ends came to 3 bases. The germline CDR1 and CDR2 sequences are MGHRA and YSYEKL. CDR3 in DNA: TGCGCCAGCAGCCAAGGGGACGAGCAGTACTTC. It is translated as CASSQGDEQYF.

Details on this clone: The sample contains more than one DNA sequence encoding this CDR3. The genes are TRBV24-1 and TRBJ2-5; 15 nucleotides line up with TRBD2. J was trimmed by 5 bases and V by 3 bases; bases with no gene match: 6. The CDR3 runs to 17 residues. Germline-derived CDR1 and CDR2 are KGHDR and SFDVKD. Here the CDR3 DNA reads TGTGCCACCAGTGATCCGGGACTAGCGGGAGGCAGGGAGACCCAGTACTTC. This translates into CATSDPGLAGGRETQYF.